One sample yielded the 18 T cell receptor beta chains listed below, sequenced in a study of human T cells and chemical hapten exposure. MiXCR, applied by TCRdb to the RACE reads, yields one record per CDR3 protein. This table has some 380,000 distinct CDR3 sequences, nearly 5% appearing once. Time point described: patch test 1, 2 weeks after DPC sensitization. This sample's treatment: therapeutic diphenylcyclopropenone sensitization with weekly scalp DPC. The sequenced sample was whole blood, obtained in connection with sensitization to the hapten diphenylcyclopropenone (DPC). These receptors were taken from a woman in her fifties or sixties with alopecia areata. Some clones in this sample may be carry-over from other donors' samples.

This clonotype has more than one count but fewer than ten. This CDR3 reads CASTPPRQGSMDIQYF. In nucleotides, the CDR3 is TGTGCCAGCACCCCCCCCCGGCAGGGCAGCATGGACATTCAGTACTTC. The chain links TRBV7-9 to TRBJ2-4; D is possibly TRBD1 (5 bases). V was pared by 7 bases and J by 8 bases, with 24 bases between. This CDR3 is built from 16 residues. CDR1 is SEHNR, CDR2 FQNEAQ, per germline (reference sequence).

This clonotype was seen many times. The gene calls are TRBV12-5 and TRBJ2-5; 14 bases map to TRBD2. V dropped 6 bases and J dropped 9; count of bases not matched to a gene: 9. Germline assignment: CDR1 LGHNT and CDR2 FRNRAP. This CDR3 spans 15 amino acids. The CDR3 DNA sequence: TGTGCTAGTGGCAACGGGACTAGCGGGAGTGTTGCCCAGTACTTC. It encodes CASGNGTSGSVAQYF.

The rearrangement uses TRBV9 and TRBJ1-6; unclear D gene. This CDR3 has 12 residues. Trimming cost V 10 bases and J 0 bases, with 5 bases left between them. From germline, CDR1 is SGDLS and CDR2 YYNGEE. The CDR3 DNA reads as TGTGCCGCGAGCTCCTATAATTCACCCCTCCACTTT. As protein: CAASSYNSPLHF.

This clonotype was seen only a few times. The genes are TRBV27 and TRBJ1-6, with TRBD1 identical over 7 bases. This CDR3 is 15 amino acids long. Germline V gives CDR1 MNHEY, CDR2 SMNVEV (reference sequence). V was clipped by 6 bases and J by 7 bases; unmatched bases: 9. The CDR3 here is CASRITGTANSPLHF. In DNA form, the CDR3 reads TGTGCCAGCAGAATAACCGGGACAGCCAATTCACCCCTCCACTTT.

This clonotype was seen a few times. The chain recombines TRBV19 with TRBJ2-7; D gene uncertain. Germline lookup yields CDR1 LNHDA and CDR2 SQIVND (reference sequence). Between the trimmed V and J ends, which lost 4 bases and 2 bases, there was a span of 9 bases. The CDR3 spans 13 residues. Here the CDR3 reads CASSKENTYEQYF. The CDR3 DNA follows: TGTGCCAGTAGTAAGGAAAACACCTACGAGCAGTACTTC. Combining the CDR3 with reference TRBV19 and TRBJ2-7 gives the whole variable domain DGGITQSPKYLFRKEGQNVTLSCEQNLNHDAMYWYRQDPGQGLRLIYYSQIVNDFQKGDIAEGYSVSREKKESFPLTVTSAQKNPTAFYLCASSKENTYEQYFGPGTRLTVT.

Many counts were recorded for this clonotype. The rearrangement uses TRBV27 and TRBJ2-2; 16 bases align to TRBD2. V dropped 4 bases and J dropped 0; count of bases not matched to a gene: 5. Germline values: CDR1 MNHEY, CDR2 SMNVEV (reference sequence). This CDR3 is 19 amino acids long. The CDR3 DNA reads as TGTGCCAGCAGTTCCCGGGGACTAGCGGGGGGGCCGAACACCGGGGAGCTGTTTTTT. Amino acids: CASSSRGLAGGPNTGELFF.

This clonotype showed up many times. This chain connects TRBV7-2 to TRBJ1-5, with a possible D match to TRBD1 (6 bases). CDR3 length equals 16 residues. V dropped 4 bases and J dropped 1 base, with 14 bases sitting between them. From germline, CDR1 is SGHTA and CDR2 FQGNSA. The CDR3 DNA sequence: TGTGCCAGCAGCTATGGGGGCAGGGGAAGCAATCAGCCCCAGCATTTT. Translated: CASSYGGRGSNQPQHF.

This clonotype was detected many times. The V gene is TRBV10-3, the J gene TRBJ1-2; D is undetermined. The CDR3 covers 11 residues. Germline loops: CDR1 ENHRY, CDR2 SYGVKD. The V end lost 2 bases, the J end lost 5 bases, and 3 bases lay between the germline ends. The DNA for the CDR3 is TGTGCCATCAGTGAGCGTTATGGCTACACCTTC. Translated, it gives CAISERYGYTF.

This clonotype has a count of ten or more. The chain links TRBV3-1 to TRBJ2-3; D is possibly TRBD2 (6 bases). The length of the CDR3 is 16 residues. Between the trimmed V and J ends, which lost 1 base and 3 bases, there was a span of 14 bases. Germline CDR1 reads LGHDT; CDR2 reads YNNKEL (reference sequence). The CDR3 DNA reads TGTGCCAGCAGCCAAGGAGACGGTGGGGGGACAGATACGCAGTATTTT. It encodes CASSQGDGGGTDTQYF.

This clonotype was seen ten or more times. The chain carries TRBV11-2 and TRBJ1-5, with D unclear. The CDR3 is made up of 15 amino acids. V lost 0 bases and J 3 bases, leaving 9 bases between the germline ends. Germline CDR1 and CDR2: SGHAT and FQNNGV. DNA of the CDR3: TGTGCCAGCAGCTTAGATACCGGGTACAATCAGCCCCAGCATTTT. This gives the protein CASSLDTGYNQPQHF. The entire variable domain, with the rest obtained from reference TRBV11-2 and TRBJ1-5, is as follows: EAGVAQSPRYKIIEKRQSVAFWCNPISGHATLYWYQQILGQGPKLLIQFQNNGVVDDSQLPKDRFSAERLKGVDSTLKIQPAKLEDSAVYLCASSLDTGYNQPQHFGDGTRLSIL.

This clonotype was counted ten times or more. The CDR3 coding sequence is TGTGCCAGCAGCTATGGGGACACTGAAGCTTTCTTT. Protein sequence: CASSYGDTEAFF. This chain links TRBV7-9 with TRBJ1-1; D not certain. V lost 4 bases, J lost 3 bases, and 6 bases lay in between. This CDR3 has 12 amino acids. In germline, CDR1 is SEHNR, CDR2 FQNEAQ (reference sequence).

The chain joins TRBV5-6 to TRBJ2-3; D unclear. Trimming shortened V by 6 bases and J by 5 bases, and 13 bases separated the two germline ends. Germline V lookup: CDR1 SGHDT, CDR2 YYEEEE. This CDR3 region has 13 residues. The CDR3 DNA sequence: TGTGCCAGCAACAGTCCCCTCAGAGATACGCAGTATTTT. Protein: CASNSPLRDTQYF.

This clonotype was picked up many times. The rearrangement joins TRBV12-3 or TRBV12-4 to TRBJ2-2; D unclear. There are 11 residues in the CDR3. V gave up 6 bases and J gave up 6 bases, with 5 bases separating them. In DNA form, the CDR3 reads TGTGCCAGCAGCTTCCCCGGGGAGCTGTTTTTT. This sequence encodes CASSFPGELFF.

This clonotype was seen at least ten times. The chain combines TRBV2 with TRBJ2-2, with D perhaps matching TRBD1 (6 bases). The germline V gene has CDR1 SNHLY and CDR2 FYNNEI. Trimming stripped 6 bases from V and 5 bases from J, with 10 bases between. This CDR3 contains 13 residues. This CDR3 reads CASSGQTTGELFF. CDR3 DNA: TGTGCCAGCAGCGGACAGACAACCGGGGAGCTGTTTTTT.

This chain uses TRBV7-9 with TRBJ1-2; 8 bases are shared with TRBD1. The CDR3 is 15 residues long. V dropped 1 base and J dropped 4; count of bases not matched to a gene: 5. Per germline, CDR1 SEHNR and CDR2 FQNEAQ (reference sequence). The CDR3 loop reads CASSLGDRGGYGYTF. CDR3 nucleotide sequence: TGTGCCAGCAGCTTAGGTGACAGGGGAGGCTATGGCTACACCTTC. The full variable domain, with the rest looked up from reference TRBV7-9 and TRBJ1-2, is DTGVSQNPRHKITKRGQNVTFRCDPISEHNRLYWYRQTLGQGPEFLTYFQNEAQLEKSRLLSDRFSAERPKGSFSTLEIQRTEQGDSAMYLCASSLGDRGGYGYTFGSGTRLTVV.

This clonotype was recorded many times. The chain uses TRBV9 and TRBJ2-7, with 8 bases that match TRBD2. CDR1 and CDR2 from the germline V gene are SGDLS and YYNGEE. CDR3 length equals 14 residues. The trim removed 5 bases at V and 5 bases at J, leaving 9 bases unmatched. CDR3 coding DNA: TGTGCCAGCAGTAAGGCGGGAGGAATCCACGAGCAGTACTTC. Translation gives CASSKAGGIHEQYF.

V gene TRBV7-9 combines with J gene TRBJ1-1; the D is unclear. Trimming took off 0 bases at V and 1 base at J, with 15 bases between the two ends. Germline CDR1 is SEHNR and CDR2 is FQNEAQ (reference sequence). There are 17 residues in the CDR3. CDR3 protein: CASSLARFGEENTEAFF. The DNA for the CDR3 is TGTGCCAGCAGCTTAGCGCGGTTCGGTGAAGAGAACACTGAAGCTTTCTTT.

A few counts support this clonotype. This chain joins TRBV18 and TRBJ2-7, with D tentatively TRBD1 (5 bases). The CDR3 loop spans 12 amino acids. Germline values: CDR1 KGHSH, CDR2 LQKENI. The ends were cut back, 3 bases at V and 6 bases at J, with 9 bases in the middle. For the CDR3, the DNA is TGTGCCAGCTCACCTGGGGCAGTCGAGCAGTACTTC. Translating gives CASSPGAVEQYF.